A single sample is the source of the 32 T cell receptor beta chains below, sequenced in a study of breast tumors, draining lymph nodes, adjacent tissues. TCRdb processed the multiplex PCR reads anew with MiXCR; each CDR3 protein has one entry. Of 200,000 or so distinct CDR3 sequences in the sample, roughly 29% are singletons; the top ten hold roughly 4.3%. Axillary draining lymph nodes of breast cancer patients supplied the node samples. Input material: axillary lymph node tissue. These receptor sequences come from a female donor with breast cancer. Some clones in this sample may be carry-over from other donors' samples.

This clonotype has a count of ten or more. The chain has TRBV30 and TRBJ2-3; tentatively, D is TRBD1 or TRBD2 (5 bases each). This CDR3 contains 11 residues. V lost 4 bases and J 10 bases, leaving 12 bases between the germline ends. Germline V gene data show CDR1 as GTSNPN and CDR2 as SVGIG (reference sequence). CDR3 DNA sequence: TGTGCCTGGAAGGATGGGGGTGCGCAGTATTTT. Translating gives CAWKDGGAQYF.

This clonotype was picked up many times. The chain joins TRBV29-1 to TRBJ2-3; D perhaps matches TRBD2 (5 bases). This CDR3 has 15 amino acids. Germline assignment: CDR1 SQVTM and CDR2 ANQGSEA. Trimming left V 7 bases short and J 2 bases short, with 19 bases between. The DNA for the CDR3 is TGCAGCGCCCCCTTAGGCGGAGGCCTCACAGATACGCAGTATTTT. Translated, it gives CSAPLGGGLTDTQYF.

V and J are TRBV6-1 and TRBJ2-3; 10 nucleotides align to TRBD2. J gave up 9 bases and V 6 bases, and 3 bases lay outside the gene matches. CDR1 and CDR2 (germline): MNHNS, SASEGT. This CDR3 region has 12 residues. CDR3 sequence (DNA): TGTGCCAGCAGAGTGACTAGCGGGACGCAGTATTTT. It specifies CASRVTSGTQYF.

This clonotype was observed at least ten times. The chain employs TRBV5-4 and TRBJ2-7, with 7 bases that match TRBD1. After removal of 4 bases from V and 5 bases from J, the junction contained 6 bases not matched to a gene. Germline V gene lookup returns CDR1 SGHNT and CDR2 YYREEE (reference sequence). This CDR3 has 13 amino acids. CDR3 region: CASSTKTGNEQYF. The CDR3 DNA is TGTGCCAGCAGCACCAAGACAGGGAACGAGCAGTACTTC.

This clonotype was counted ten times or more. The CDR3 DNA reads as TGTGCCACCAGCAGAGCAGGGAGATTAAGAGGCTACACCTTC. Protein: CATSRAGRLRGYTF. This chain connects TRBV15 to TRBJ1-2; tentatively, D is TRBD1 (5 bases). Trimming shortened V by 1 base and J by 8 bases, and 14 bases separated the two germline ends. This CDR3 is built from 14 residues. Germline V lookup: CDR1 LNHNV, CDR2 YYDKDF (reference sequence).

This clonotype has a count of ten or more. This chain uses TRBV6-5 with TRBJ1-6, with D possibly TRBD1 on 6 matching bases. V gave up 0 bases and J gave up 6 bases, with 9 bases separating them. Germline CDR1 reads MNHEY; CDR2 reads SVGAGI. The CDR3 consists of 15 residues. The CDR3 DNA reads TGTGCCAGCAGTTACTCGAGACAGGTTAATTCACCCCTCCACTTT. Residues: CASSYSRQVNSPLHF.

The V and J genes are TRBV30 and TRBJ1-4, with D perhaps matching TRBD1 (5 bases). The CDR3 loop spans 18 amino acids. Germline CDR1 is GTSNPN and CDR2 is SVGIG (reference sequence). V lost 6 bases and J lost 5, with 28 bases in between. CDR3 sequence: CACKTGTSGYSYNEKLFF. In nucleotides, the CDR3 is TGTGCCTGCAAAACGGGGACTAGCGGGTATTCCTACAATGAAAAACTGTTTTTT.

This chain links TRBV24-1 with TRBJ2-5; 9 bases are shared with TRBD2. J lost 2 bases, V lost 11 bases, and 11 bases had no gene match. This CDR3 is built from 15 residues. The germline gives CDR1 KGHDR, CDR2 SFDVKD. DNA for the CDR3: TGTGCCAGCTCACCCGTTACTAGCGGGCAAGAGACCCAGTACTTC. Translated, it gives CASSPVTSGQETQYF.

At least ten counts were recorded for this clonotype. The chain joins TRBV9 to TRBJ2-7; D unclear. This CDR3 spans 13 amino acids. The ends were cut back, 0 bases at V and 5 bases at J, with 9 bases in the middle. Germline V lookup: CDR1 SGDLS, CDR2 YYNGEE. The CDR3 loop reads CASSVGARDEQYF. CDR3 nucleotide sequence: TGTGCCAGCAGCGTAGGGGCTCGGGACGAGCAGTACTTC.

This clonotype has a count of ten or more. This chain joins TRBV7-9 and TRBJ2-2; D gene uncertain. Germline loops: CDR1 SEHNR, CDR2 FQNEAQ (reference sequence). The CDR3 spans 14 residues. V was trimmed by 0 bases and J by 5 bases, leaving 7 bases between them. CDR3 amino acids: CASSLAGITGELFF. In DNA, the CDR3 is TGTGCCAGCAGCTTAGCAGGGATTACCGGGGAGCTGTTTTTT. The full variable domain, its missing parts supplied by reference TRBV7-9 and TRBJ2-2, is DTGVSQNPRHKITKRGQNVTFRCDPISEHNRLYWYRQTLGQGPEFLTYFQNEAQLEKSRLLSDRFSAERPKGSFSTLEIQRTEQGDSAMYLCASSLAGITGELFFGEGSRLTVL.

Only a few counts were recorded for this clonotype. This may come from a read error, since a much larger clone is one base off. J is TRBJ2-6 and V is TRBV5-5; D is unresolved. The CDR3 has 12 residues. Germline assignment: CDR1 SGHKS and CDR2 YYEKEE (reference sequence). V was shortened by 2 bases and J by 12 bases, with 9 bases between the two germline ends. The CDR3 protein is CASSFRPTVLTF. In DNA form, the CDR3 reads TGTGCCAGCAGCTTTAGGCCCACCGTCCTGACTTTC.

For this clonotype: A much bigger clone sits one base away, suggesting this may be a read error. The chain recombines TRBV20-1 with TRBJ2-3, with a tentative D call TRBD2 (6 bases). The V gene's germline CDR1 is DFQATT and CDR2 SNEGSKA (reference sequence). The CDR3 totals 14 residues. The CDR3 DNA follows: TGCAGTGCTAGGGGAGCGGGCAACACAGCTACGCAGTATTTT. Amino acid sequence: CSARGAGNTATQYF.

Ten or more counts support this clonotype. The J gene is TRBJ1-6, the V gene TRBV28; 8 bases align to TRBD1. CDR3 length equals 15 residues. Germline-derived CDR1 and CDR2 are MDHEN and SYDVKM. The J segment lost 8 bases and the V segment lost 7 bases, leaving 10 bases of the junction unmatched. DNA of the CDR3: TGTGCCAGCACCCCTTCAGACAGGGGTGATTCACCCCTCCACTTT. The encoded protein is CASTPSDRGDSPLHF.

V gene TRBV2 combines with J gene TRBJ2-4; TRBD1 might be the D (5 bases). Looked up from germline, CDR1 is SNHLY and CDR2 is FYNNEI. This CDR3 region has 15 residues. Trimming pared 7 bases from V and 1 base from J, leaving 14 bases between. In DNA form, the CDR3 reads TGTGCCAGCACAGGGAAAGCAGAGGCCAAAAACATTCAGTACTTC. Its translation: CASTGKAEAKNIQYF. The full variable domain, rest sourced from reference TRBV2 and TRBJ2-4, is EPEVTQTPSHQVTQMGQEVILRCVPISNHLYFYWYRQILGQKVEFLVSFYNNEISEKSEIFDDQFSVERPDGSNFTLKIRSTKLEDSAMYFCASTGKAEAKNIQYFGAGTRLSVL.

The DNA of the CDR3 is TGTGCCAGCAGCTTGATCCGGGCCTGGAGGGAGACCCAGTACTTC. Translating gives CASSLIRAWRETQYF. The chain combines TRBV5-5 with TRBJ2-5; D might be TRBD2 (5 bases). CDR1 SGHKS and CDR2 YYEKEE come from the germline V gene (reference sequence). Trimming left V 1 base short and J 5 bases short, with 15 bases between. The CDR3 sequence is 15 residues long.

This clonotype came up many times. The chain recombines TRBV5-1 with TRBJ2-2, with D tentatively TRBD1 (6 bases). This CDR3 has 14 residues. The germline V gene has CDR1 SGHRS and CDR2 YFSETQ. Trimming removed 3 bases at V and 6 bases at J, with 12 bases between. The CDR3 here is CASSSGTRPGELFF. The DNA of the CDR3 is TGCGCCAGCAGCTCAGGGACACGGCCCGGGGAGCTGTTTTTT.

This clonotype was detected many times. The chain employs TRBV5-4 and TRBJ2-7, with D perhaps being TRBD1 or TRBD2 (5 bases each). CDR3 size: 15 residues. The germline gives CDR1 SGHNT, CDR2 YYREEE (reference sequence). Trimming removed 4 bases from V and 7 bases from J, with 21 bases in between. DNA of the CDR3: TGTGCCAGCAGCCCCCGGGACCGAGCCTTTGGGGAGCAGTACTTC. Translation: CASSPRDRAFGEQYF.

The V call is TRBV4-2, the J call TRBJ1-2, with 8 bases identical to TRBD1. The CDR3 is made up of 18 amino acids. In germline, CDR1 is LGHNA, CDR2 YNFKEQ. The trim removed 1 base at V and 1 base at J, leaving 11 bases unmatched. CDR3 DNA sequence: TGTGCCAGCAGCCAAGGGGGAGACAGGGGCCCTCTTAACTATGGCTACACCTTC. Translating gives CASSQGGDRGPLNYGYTF.

The chain has TRBV28 and TRBJ1-5; tentative D call: TRBD1 (5 bases). V lost 3 bases and J 5 bases, leaving 14 bases between the germline ends. From germline, CDR1 is MDHEN and CDR2 SYDVKM. The CDR3 covers 15 residues. CDR3 nucleotide sequence: TGTGCCAGCAGTTTTGAGGGGAGAGGTGATCAGCCCCAGCATTTT. This codes for CASSFEGRGDQPQHF.

This clonotype was seen repeatedly, ten times or more. This chain links TRBV7-2 with TRBJ1-1; D possibly corresponds to TRBD1 (6 bases). The germline CDR1 and CDR2 sequences are SGHTA and FQGNSA. The CDR3 contains 13 residues. V was pared by 5 bases and J by 5 bases, with 12 bases between. As DNA, the CDR3 is TGTGCCAGCAGCCAATTACAGGGAACTGAAGCTTTCTTT. Its protein product is CASSQLQGTEAFF. Supplemented by reference TRBV7-2 and TRBJ1-1, the full variable domain reads GAGVSQSPSNKVTEKGKDVELRCDPISGHTALYWYRQSLGQGLEFLIYFQGNSAPDKSGLPSDRFSAERTGGSVSTLTIQRTQQEDSAVYLCASSQLQGTEAFFGQGTRLTVV.

This clonotype was seen repeatedly, ten times or more. V gene TRBV20-1 combines with J gene TRBJ2-2, with TRBD1 matching 7 bases. Germline CDR1 and CDR2: DFQATT and SNEGSKA (reference sequence). The CDR3 is made up of 15 amino acids. The V segment lost 0 bases and the J segment 2 bases; nucleotides outside the gene matches: 3. CDR3 bases: TGCAGTGCTAGAGAGGGACAGCAAAACACCGGGGAGCTGTTTTTT. Amino acids: CSAREGQQNTGELFF.

Many counts were recorded for this clonotype. V gene TRBV7-9 combines with J gene TRBJ2-1, with TRBD1 as a possible D gene (6 bases). The length of the CDR3 is 14 residues. The germline V gene encodes CDR1 SEHNR and CDR2 FQNEAQ (reference sequence). V was cut by 6 bases and J by 7 bases, with 16 bases left in between. CDR3 DNA: TGTGCCAGCAGTTCCTACACAGGGAAGAATGAGCAGTTCTTC. It translates to CASSSYTGKNEQFF.

This clonotype came up many times. The chain couples TRBV4-1 to TRBJ1-3, with no clear D. The CDR3 spans 15 residues. V was pared by 1 base and J by 3 bases, with 10 bases between. Germline CDR1 is MGHRA and CDR2 is YSYEKL. In nucleotides, the CDR3 is TGCGCCAGCAGCCAAGGGTGGGGAGATGGAAACACCATATATTTT. Translation: CASSQGWGDGNTIYF.

The chain has TRBV29-1 and TRBJ1-5; D perhaps matches TRBD1 (5 bases). Germline values: CDR1 SQVTM, CDR2 ANQGSEA. V lost 6 bases to trimming and J lost 2 bases, with 8 bases between them. The CDR3 runs to 12 residues. The chain's CDR3 is CSVGGCNQPQHF. As DNA, the CDR3 is TGCAGCGTCGGGGGGTGCAATCAGCCCCAGCATTTT. Combining the CDR3 with reference TRBV29-1 and TRBJ1-5 gives the whole variable domain SAVISQKPSRDICQRGTSLTIQCQVDSQVTMMFWYRQQPGQSLTLIATANQGSEATYESGFVIDKFPISRPNLTFSTLTVSNMSPEDSSIYLCSVGGCNQPQHFGDGTRLSIL.

The chain has TRBV30 and TRBJ2-5; no firm D call. This CDR3 has 16 residues. Germline CDR1 and CDR2: GTSNPN and SVGIG (reference sequence). Trimming removed 2 bases from V and 5 bases from J, with 21 bases in between. The CDR3 nucleotides read TGTGCCTGGAGTCCGTCTCGGCCAAACACCGGGGAGACCCAGTACTTC. Translation: CAWSPSRPNTGETQYF.

On this clonotype itself: A read error may produce the germline difference seen at one junction end. The chain joins TRBV7-3 to TRBJ2-1; D possibly corresponds to TRBD1 (6 bases). CDR3 length equals 13 residues. Germline CDR1 is SGHTA and CDR2 is FQGTGA. CDR3 protein: CASSFSRDNEQCF. In DNA, the CDR3 is TGTGCCAGCAGTTTTAGCAGGGACAATGAGCAGTGCTTC.

The table lists this clonotype with many counts. Just one base apart from a much larger clone, this may be a read error. V gene TRBV20-1 combines with J gene TRBJ1-2; 9 bases map to TRBD1. Losses at the gene ends were 6 bases for V and 7 bases for J; bases not matched to a gene: 12. Germline-derived CDR1 and CDR2 are DFQATT and SNEGSKA (reference sequence). The CDR3 runs to 14 residues. The CDR3 is CSARTGVADAGYTF. Written as DNA, the CDR3 is TGCAGTGCACGGACAGGGGTCGCGGATGCTGGCTACACCTTC.

Ten or more counts support this clonotype. The chain links TRBV12-3 or TRBV12-4 to TRBJ2-3, with 12 bases fitting TRBD2. V dropped 4 bases and J dropped 9; count of bases not matched to a gene: 14. This CDR3 contains 17 residues. DNA for the CDR3: TGTGCCAGCAGTTACCGCTCTAGCGGGAGGGCCGGGGGCACGCAGTATTTT. Encoded protein: CASSYRSSGRAGGTQYF.

Comments on this clonotype: A read error may produce the germline difference seen at one junction end. This rearrangement joins TRBV10-1 to TRBJ2-2, with 7 bases lining up with TRBD2. Germline loops: CDR1 WNHNN, CDR2 SYGVQD (reference sequence). This CDR3 is built from 13 residues. CDR3 amino acids: CASTSGYTGELLF. CDR3 DNA: TGCGCCAGCACTAGCGGCTACACCGGGGAGCTGTTGTTT.

This clonotype was counted between two and nine times. V usage is TRBV6-5 and J usage is TRBJ2-3; 7 bases are a match to TRBD2. CDR1 is MNHEY and CDR2 is SVGAGI in the germline V gene. This CDR3 contains 12 residues. The V gene end was trimmed by 6 bases and the J gene end by 7 bases; junction bases not matched to a gene: 4. CDR3 protein: CASRPGGNTQYF. CDR3 DNA: TGTGCCAGCAGACCGGGGGGTAATACGCAGTATTTT.

With respect to this clonotype: Without the conserved terminal phenylalanine or tryptophan, this CDR3 likely stems from a read error. The limits of the CDR3 on the DNA are not certain, so only TCRdb's listed CDR3 is given. V gene TRBV10-2 combines with J gene TRBJ2-2; the table calls TRBD1, which could not be checked here. Including both end residues, the CDR3 is 16 amino acids long. Germline V gives CDR1 WSHSY, CDR2 SAAADI. This CDR3 reads CASRAVARGRTGELSS.

Many counts were recorded for this clonotype. The chain has TRBV19 and TRBJ1-2, with TRBD1 as a possible D gene (5 bases). V shed 3 bases and J shed 5 bases, with 10 bases lying between them. Germline V gene sequence: CDR1 LNHDA, CDR2 SQIVND (reference sequence). This CDR3 contains 13 residues. The CDR3 DNA reads as TGTGCCAGTAGTATGGAGGGACGTTATGGCTACACCTTC. Its translation is CASSMEGRYGYTF.